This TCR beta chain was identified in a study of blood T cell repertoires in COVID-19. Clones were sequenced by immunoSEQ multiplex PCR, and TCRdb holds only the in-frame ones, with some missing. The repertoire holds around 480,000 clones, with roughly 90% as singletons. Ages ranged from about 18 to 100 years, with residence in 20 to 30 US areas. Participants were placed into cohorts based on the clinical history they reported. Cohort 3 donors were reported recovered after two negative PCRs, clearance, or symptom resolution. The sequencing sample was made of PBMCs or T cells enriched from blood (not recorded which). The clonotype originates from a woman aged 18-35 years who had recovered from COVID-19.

CDR3 loop: CASSPFGTSEETQYF. CDR3 DNA: TGTGCCAGCTCACCATTCGGGACTAGCGAAGAGACCCAGTACTTC. This rearrangement joins TRBV18 to TRBJ2-5; 10 bases map to TRBD2. The CDR3 extends over 15 amino acids. Per germline, CDR1 KGHSH and CDR2 LQKENI. The junction had 3 bases not matched to a gene; V was cut back by 2 bases and J by 3 bases.